The 10 T cell receptor beta chains below all came from one sample that was sequenced in a study of blood T cell repertoires in COVID-19. Some clones are missing from TCRdb's copy, which holds only in-frame ones; the method was immunoSEQ multiplex PCR. The sample includes 200,000 to 250,000 clones, about 85% seen only once; the top ten take 9.5% to 14%. Specimen: PBMCs or T cells enriched from blood (not recorded which). Every receptor here comes from a man aged 25 to 40 who had recovered from COVID-19.

The chain has TRBV12-3 or TRBV12-4 and TRBJ1-2; D might be TRBD1 (5 bases). Between the trimmed V and J ends, which lost 7 bases and 2 bases, there was a span of 11 bases. The CDR3 contains 13 residues. CDR3 amino acids: CASTRTGNYGYTF. DNA of the CDR3: TGTGCCAGCACCCGAACAGGAAACTATGGCTACACCTTC.

This sequence joins TRBV5-1 and TRBJ2-1, with 8 bases lining up with TRBD1. The germline gives CDR1 SGHRS, CDR2 YFSETQ. J was trimmed by 2 bases and V by 4 bases; bases with no gene match: 5. The CDR3 is 15 amino acids. Written as DNA, the CDR3 is TGCGCCAGCAGCGCAGGACAGGGAGCCTACAATGAGCAGTTCTTC. Its translation is CASSAGQGAYNEQFF.

The chain links TRBV11-2 to TRBJ1-2; 7 bases agree with TRBD1. The CDR3 extends over 14 amino acids. Trimming cost V 5 bases and J 1 base; bases outside gene matches: 4. Germline V gene data show CDR1 as SGHAT and CDR2 as FQNNGV. The CDR3 DNA reads TGTGCCAGCAGCGAGACAGGGCTTAACTATGGCTACACCTTC. Protein product: CASSETGLNYGYTF. Full variable domain (outside the CDR3, taken from reference TRBV11-2 and TRBJ1-2): EAGVAQSPRYKIIEKRQSVAFWCNPISGHATLYWYQQILGQGPKLLIQFQNNGVVDDSQLPKDRFSAERLKGVDSTLKIQPAKLEDSAVYLCASSETGLNYGYTFGSGTRLTVV.

This CDR3 reads CASSQEAGYGYTF. The CDR3, as DNA: TGTGCCAGCAGCCAGGAGGCGGGCTATGGCTACACCTTC. V and J are TRBV3-1 (or the pseudogene TRBV3-2) and TRBJ1-2; no reliable D call. Germline assignment: CDR1 LGHDT and CDR2 YNNKEL (reference sequence). The CDR3 runs 13 residues. Trimming shortened V by 3 bases and J by 4 bases, and 9 bases separated the two germline ends.

The chain employs TRBV11-2 and TRBJ1-6; TRBD1 aligns across 7 bases. Germline V lookup: CDR1 SGHAT, CDR2 FQNNGV. This CDR3 has 14 residues. V was pared by 2 bases and J by 10 bases, with 5 bases of the junction left unmatched. CDR3 loop: CASSLRQGQSPLHF. The CDR3 DNA follows: TGTGCCAGCAGCTTAAGACAGGGTCAATCACCCCTCCACTTT.

This rearrangement joins TRBV5-4 to TRBJ2-1; 10 nucleotides match TRBD2. CDR1 and CDR2 (germline): SGHNT, YYREEE (reference sequence). CDR3 length: 15 amino acids. V shed 7 bases, J shed 6 bases, and the junction held 10 bases outside the gene matches. This CDR3 is CASSPGLAGVNEQFF. The CDR3 DNA reads as TGTGCCAGCTCCCCCGGGCTAGCGGGAGTCAATGAGCAGTTCTTC. The variable domain in full, with the rest retrieved from reference TRBV5-4 and TRBJ2-1, is ETGVTQSPTHLIKTRGQQVTLRCSSQSGHNTVSWYQQALGQGPQFIFQYYREEENGRGNFPPRFSGLQFPNYSSELNVNALELDDSALYLCASSPGLAGVNEQFFGPGTRLTVL.

The J gene is TRBJ1-1, the V gene TRBV15; maybe TRBD1 (6 bases). The length of the CDR3 is 16 residues. V was pared by 4 bases and J by 0 bases, with 15 bases between. Germline CDR1 is LNHNV and CDR2 is YYDKDF (reference sequence). The CDR3 DNA sequence: TGTGCCACCAGCATGGACAGCGTCCATCTGAACACTGAAGCTTTCTTT. It yields the protein CATSMDSVHLNTEAFF.

The chain's CDR3 is CASSLLTKSSGNTIYF. DNA for the CDR3: TGCGCCAGCAGCCTACTCACGAAGAGCTCTGGAAACACCATATATTTT. The chain recombines TRBV4-3 with TRBJ1-3, with D uncertain. V dropped 4 bases and J dropped 0 bases, with 13 bases sitting between them. The CDR3 is 16 amino acids. Looked up from germline, CDR1 is LGHNA and CDR2 is YSLEER.

This clone showed up just once. V usage is TRBV19 and J usage is TRBJ2-5; D unresolved. Deletions cut 2 bases from V and 0 bases from J, with 4 bases between. Germline assignment: CDR1 LNHDA and CDR2 SQIVND (reference sequence). There are 13 residues in the CDR3. CDR3 sequence (DNA): TGTGCCAGTAGTATACGAGACCAAGAGACCCAGTACTTC. Its translation is CASSIRDQETQYF.

The CDR3: CASSLLTSSDTQYF. In nucleotides, the CDR3 is TGTGCCAGCAGCTTATTGACTTCCTCAGATACGCAGTATTTT. The gene calls are TRBV7-3 and TRBJ2-3; unclear D gene. Per the germline V gene, CDR1 is SGHTA and CDR2 is FQGTGA. This CDR3 is built from 14 residues. Trimming stripped 2 bases from V and 4 bases from J, with 10 bases between.